Listed here are 24 T cell receptor beta chains from one sample, sequenced in a study of OX40 agonist ivuxolimab in advanced cancers. Assay: immunoSEQ multiplex PCR; the TCRdb copy retains only in-frame clones and omits some. The data show some 110,000 clones, with just under 95% seen just once and under 0.9% held by the top ten. The source was CD4+ or CD8+ T cells sorted from blood, collected in a trial of the OX40 agonist ivuxolimab. These receptors were obtained from an adult with an advanced solid tumor such as melanoma, head and neck, liver or kidney cancer.

V usage is TRBV7-9 and J usage is TRBJ2-7, with D possibly TRBD1 on 5 matching bases. The CDR3 is 16 amino acids. The germline V gene has CDR1 SEHNR and CDR2 FQNEAQ (reference sequence). The ends were cut back, 4 bases at V and 2 bases at J, with 18 bases in the middle. In DNA form, the CDR3 reads TGTGCCAGCAGCTCGCAAGCGCAGGGCAGCCCCTACGAGCAGTACTTC. Its translation is CASSSQAQGSPYEQYF.

The chain uses TRBV6-5 and TRBJ1-5; D possibly corresponds to TRBD1 (6 bases). Germline V gives CDR1 MNHEY, CDR2 SVGAGI. The CDR3 has 14 residues. V was shortened by 2 bases and J by 3 bases, with 8 bases between the two germline ends. The CDR3 bases are TGTGCCAGCAGTTACGACAGGTTCAATCAGCCCCAGCATTTT. This sequence encodes CASSYDRFNQPQHF.

The chain uses TRBV5-6 and TRBJ2-7, with 8 bases fitting TRBD1. The germline gives CDR1 SGHDT, CDR2 YYEEEE. The CDR3 is made up of 15 amino acids. Unmatched junction bases numbered 4, after V lost 0 bases and J lost 2 bases. CDR3 protein: CASSLGGTGAYEQYF. The CDR3 DNA sequence: TGTGCCAGCAGCTTGGGCGGGACAGGCGCCTACGAGCAGTACTTC.

The rearrangement uses TRBV13 and TRBJ2-3, with 8 bases lining up with TRBD2. Germline values: CDR1 PRHDT, CDR2 FYEKMQ (reference sequence). After removal of 8 bases from V and 2 bases from J, the junction contained 6 bases not matched to a gene. The CDR3 runs to 14 residues. The CDR3 DNA reads TGTGCCAGCTTTACTAGCGGATCCACAGATACGCAGTATTTT. As protein: CASFTSGSTDTQYF.

The chain employs TRBV5-1 and TRBJ1-1; possible D gene TRBD1, 5 bases. With 4 bases removed from V and 0 bases from J, the gap between germline ends came to 13 bases. The CDR3 contains 15 residues. The germline gives CDR1 SGHRS, CDR2 YFSETQ. Here the CDR3 reads CASSHPQGMNTEAFF. Here the CDR3 DNA reads TGCGCCAGCAGCCACCCTCAGGGTATGAACACTGAAGCTTTCTTT.

The V and J genes are TRBV27 and TRBJ2-1, with 11 bases aligning to TRBD2. Germline loops: CDR1 MNHEY, CDR2 SMNVEV (reference sequence). After removal of 2 bases from V and 4 bases from J, the junction contained 7 bases not matched to a gene. This CDR3 has 17 residues. CDR3: CASSLPPSGRIYNEQFF. Written as DNA, the CDR3 is TGTGCCAGCAGTTTACCCCCTAGCGGGAGGATATACAATGAGCAGTTCTTC.

The chain combines TRBV19 with TRBJ2-2, with D possibly matching TRBD1 (6 bases). Germline V lookup: CDR1 LNHDA, CDR2 SQIVND (reference sequence). The CDR3 sequence is 16 residues long. The V end lost 3 bases, the J end lost 7 bases, and 18 bases lay between the germline ends. CDR3 bases: TGTGCCAGTAGTATCGCCTCCACAGGGTTGGACGGGGAGCTGTTTTTT. This codes for CASSIASTGLDGELFF.

V is TRBV2 and J is TRBJ2-5; the D call may be TRBD1 or TRBD2 (5 bases each). Deletions cut 5 bases from V and 2 bases from J, with 9 bases between. CDR3 length equals 13 residues. Germline CDR1 is SNHLY and CDR2 is FYNNEI. CDR3 DNA: TGTGCCAGCAGTACGGGACGGCAAGAGACCCAGTACTTC. Its protein is CASSTGRQETQYF.

The V call is TRBV6-1, the J call TRBJ1-1; D remains ambiguous. Trimming took 2 bases from V and 1 from J, leaving 8 bases between them. The CDR3 loop spans 14 amino acids. CDR1 and CDR2 from the germline V gene are MNHNS and SASEGT. The CDR3 spells CASSERAANTEAFF. Here the CDR3 DNA reads TGTGCCAGCAGTGAACGGGCGGCGAACACTGAAGCTTTCTTT.

V gene TRBV11-3 combines with J gene TRBJ1-1; 9 bases align to TRBD1. Looked up from germline, CDR1 is SGHNT and CDR2 is YENEEA. The CDR3 has 15 residues. With 5 bases clipped from V and 0 bases from J, the junction kept 4 bases outside the gene matches. In DNA, the CDR3 is TGTGCCAGCAGCCGCAGGGACAGGGTGAACACTGAAGCTTTCTTT. Its protein is CASSRRDRVNTEAFF.

The rearrangement joins TRBV19 to TRBJ2-4; 9 bases are shared with TRBD2. The V segment lost 1 base and the J segment 7 bases; nucleotides outside the gene matches: 11. The CDR3 has 17 amino acids. Germline CDR1 LNHDA, CDR2 SQIVND (reference sequence). CDR3 in amino acids: CASSIAGGRAEENIQYF. The CDR3 region has the DNA TGTGCCAGTAGTATAGCGGGCGGGAGGGCCGAAGAGAACATTCAGTACTTC.

This clone has just a few counts. The CDR3 protein is CASSGLRNTEAFF. The CDR3 DNA sequence: TGTGCCAGCAGCGGACTGAGGAACACTGAAGCTTTCTTT. The chain employs TRBV7-3 and TRBJ1-1; no clear D gene. This CDR3 has 13 amino acids. With 5 bases removed from V and 1 base from J, the gap between germline ends came to 8 bases. The germline V gene encodes CDR1 SGHTA and CDR2 FQGTGA.

The chain recombines TRBV14 with TRBJ2-1; 8 nucleotides align to TRBD2. The CDR3 has 16 amino acids. V was pared by 8 bases and J by 0 bases, with 9 bases of the junction left unmatched. CDR1 and CDR2 (germline): SGHDN, FVKESK. CDR3 in DNA: TGTGCCAGCGGGCGGTATGGGACTAGCTCCTACAATGAGCAGTTCTTC. This gives the protein CASGRYGTSSYNEQFF.

The chain carries TRBV4-1 and TRBJ2-4; D unclear. The germline V and J ends were trimmed by 2 bases and 6 bases, with 2 bases remaining between them. The CDR3 extends over 11 amino acids. Germline loops: CDR1 MGHRA, CDR2 YSYEKL. The CDR3 reads CASSQTNIQYF. Here the CDR3 DNA reads TGCGCCAGCAGCCAAACAAACATTCAGTACTTC.

The chain combines TRBV29-1 with TRBJ2-3; 8 bases match TRBD1. Looked up from germline, CDR1 is SQVTM and CDR2 is ANQGSEA. V gave up 6 bases and J gave up 9 bases; unmatched junction bases: 11. The CDR3 loop spans 13 amino acids. The CDR3 loop is CSVPKETGVTQYF. CDR3 DNA sequence: TGCAGCGTACCTAAGGAGACAGGGGTCACGCAGTATTTT.

This chain connects TRBV7-9 to TRBJ1-2; maybe TRBD1 (5 bases). The CDR3 consists of 15 residues. CDR1 is SEHNR and CDR2 is FQNEAQ in the germline V gene (reference sequence). V was cut by 5 bases and J by 4 bases, with 17 bases left in between. The CDR3 sequence is CASSPGLETIYGYTF. CDR3 coding DNA: TGTGCCAGCAGCCCGGGACTGGAGACTATCTATGGCTACACCTTC.

The chain combines TRBV9 with TRBJ1-1; no firm D call. Germline V gene lookup returns CDR1 SGDLS and CDR2 YYNGEE. Trimming pared 7 bases from V and 0 bases from J, leaving 10 bases between. The CDR3 length is 13 residues. The CDR3 sequence: CASSRRLNTEAFF. The CDR3 DNA reads as TGTGCCAGCTCACGGAGGCTGAACACTGAAGCTTTCTTT. Full variable domain (outside the CDR3, taken from reference TRBV9 and TRBJ1-1): DSGVTQTPKHLITATGQRVTLRCSPRSGDLSVYWYQQSLDQGLQFLIQYYNGEERAKGNILERFSAQQFPDLHSELNLSSLELGDSALYFCASSRRLNTEAFFGQGTRLTVV.

This sequence joins TRBV2 and TRBJ1-4, with 8 bases aligning to TRBD1. Trimming took 0 bases from V and 3 from J; bases not matched to a gene: 0. This CDR3 is built from 15 residues. Germline V lookup: CDR1 SNHLY, CDR2 FYNNEI. The CDR3 spells CASSEATGANEKLFF. In DNA, the CDR3 is TGTGCCAGCAGTGAAGCGACAGGGGCTAATGAAAAACTGTTTTTT.

This clone has a single count. At one boundary the junction diverges from the germline segment, which might be a read error. The chain links TRBV27 to TRBJ2-5, with 9 bases lining up with TRBD1. Germline lookup yields CDR1 MNHEY and CDR2 SMNVEV (reference sequence). The CDR3 spans 14 residues. The CDR3: CTSSTRDRVETQYF. The CDR3 DNA sequence: TGTACCAGCAGTACCCGGGACAGGGTTGAGACCCAGTACTTC.

This chain connects TRBV11-1 to TRBJ1-1; 7 bases agree with TRBD1. Germline V gene sequence: CDR1 SGHAT, CDR2 FQDESV (reference sequence). This CDR3 is 15 amino acids long. Trimming at V came to 2 bases and at J to 1 base, leaving 4 bases not matched to a gene. CDR3 in amino acids: CASSLPWTGNTEAFF. The CDR3 nucleotides read TGTGCCAGCAGCTTACCCTGGACAGGGAACACTGAAGCTTTCTTT. Drawing the rest from reference TRBV11-1 and TRBJ1-1, the complete variable domain is EAEVAQSPRYKITEKSQAVAFWCDPISGHATLYWYRQILGQGPELLVQFQDESVVDDSQLPKDRFSAERLKGVDSTLKIQPAELGDSAMYLCASSLPWTGNTEAFFGQGTRLTVV.

The V gene is TRBV18, the J gene TRBJ2-7; D possibly matches TRBD1 or TRBD2 (5 bases each). Trimming shortened V by 3 bases and J by 4 bases, and 13 bases separated the two germline ends. CDR1 is KGHSH and CDR2 is LQKENI in the germline V gene. The CDR3 extends over 14 amino acids. CDR3 sequence (DNA): TGTGCCAGCTCACCTGGGGACGGTATTTACGAGCAGTACTTC. As protein: CASSPGDGIYEQYF.

The chain is built from TRBV5-6 and TRBJ2-7; 7 nucleotides match TRBD2. Trimming removed 0 bases from V and 0 bases from J; junction bases left unmatched: 6. From germline, CDR1 is SGHDT and CDR2 YYEEEE. The CDR3 spans 16 residues. This chain's CDR3 is CASSLAPGTTSYEQYF. As DNA, the CDR3 is TGTGCCAGCAGCTTGGCCCCTGGGACTACCTCCTACGAGCAGTACTTC.

The V gene is TRBV19, the J gene TRBJ1-3, with 8 bases matching TRBD1. CDR3 length: 16 amino acids. Germline V lookup: CDR1 LNHDA, CDR2 SQIVND (reference sequence). With V trimmed by 2 bases and J by 2 bases, 5 bases remained unmatched. The CDR3 sequence: CASSIPQGAAGNTIYF. DNA for the CDR3: TGTGCCAGTAGTATACCGCAGGGGGCAGCTGGAAACACCATATATTTT.

The J gene is TRBJ1-2, the V gene TRBV4-1, with 9 bases identical to TRBD1. This CDR3 has 14 amino acids. Germline loops: CDR1 MGHRA, CDR2 YSYEKL. V lost 2 bases to trimming and J lost 8 bases; unmatched junction nucleotides: 6. The CDR3: CASSQPGTGNGYTF. CDR3 sequence (DNA): TGCGCCAGCAGCCAACCCGGGACAGGGAACGGCTACACCTTC.